This T cell receptor beta chain was retrieved from a study of cytomegalovirus exposure and HLA in healthy donors. Study results and limitations: Specificity for CMV antigens was confirmed in vitro for three of the CMV-associated chains. Associated with cytomegalovirus, according to the listing, were approximately 160 TCR beta chains.

The assay was immunoSEQ multiplex PCR, and TCRdb's table has in-frame clones only and misses some. The sample records around 250,000 clones, around 91% being singletons. The donors were part of the approximately 120-subject validation cohort, which stood apart from the approximately 630-subject first cohort. Germline V gene data show CDR1 as MDHEN and CDR2 as SYDVKM. This CDR3 is built from 15 residues. V shed 6 bases, J shed 4 bases, and the junction held 10 bases outside the gene matches. With respect to this clone: Its target is unknown.

The rearrangement joins TRBV28 to TRBJ2-5, with 8 positions matching TRBD2. Specimen: PBMCs. This TCR was sampled from a woman between 25 and 40 years old in good health and CMV-seronegative. As DNA, the CDR3 is TGTGCCAGCAGCGTGACTAGCGCCCGTTCAGAGACCCAGTACTTC. Amino acids: CASSVTSARSETQYF.